This T cell receptor (beta chain) was found in a study of blood T cell repertoires in COVID-19. The overall study: Collection of acute and convalescent COVID-19 samples took place in the United States, Italy and Spain.

In germline, CDR1 is SGHRS, CDR2 YFSETQ. V lost 3 bases, J lost 5 bases, and 6 bases stayed unmatched. The CDR3 has 16 residues. Participant-given clinical history determined each cohort assignment. The table came from immunoSEQ multiplex PCR; TCRdb's copy has only in-frame clones and leaves some out. The repertoire holds tens of thousands of clones, with around 89% as singletons. Material: PBMCs or T cells enriched from blood (not recorded which). This clonotype originated in a woman aged 45-60 years with acute COVID-19. The rearrangement joins TRBV5-1 to TRBJ2-2; 11 bases agree with TRBD2. The DNA for the CDR3 is TGCGCCAGCAGCTGGGGACTAGCGGCACTTACCGGGGAGCTGTTTTTT. It specifies CASSWGLAALTGELFF.